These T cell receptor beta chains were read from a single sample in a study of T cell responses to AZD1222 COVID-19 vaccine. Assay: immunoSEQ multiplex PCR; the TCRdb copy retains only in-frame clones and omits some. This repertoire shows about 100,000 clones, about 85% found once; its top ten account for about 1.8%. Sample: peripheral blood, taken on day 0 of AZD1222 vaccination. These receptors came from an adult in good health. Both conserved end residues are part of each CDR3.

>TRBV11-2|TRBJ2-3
CASSLDLFRNLRDTQYF
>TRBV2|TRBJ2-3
CASSTADSGGRGTDTQYF
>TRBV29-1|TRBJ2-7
CSVAGTGGLYEQYF
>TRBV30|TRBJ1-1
CAWYLRASNTEAFF
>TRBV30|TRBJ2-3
CAWSVLAGGRTDTQYF
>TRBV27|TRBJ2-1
CASRVQAGAFIGSYNEQFF
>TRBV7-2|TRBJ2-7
CASSPEKTYEQYF
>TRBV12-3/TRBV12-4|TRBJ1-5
CASSSQDNQPQHF
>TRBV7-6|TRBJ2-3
CASSPDAGSSTDTQYF
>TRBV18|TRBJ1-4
CASSPSSGIIQGDNEKLFF
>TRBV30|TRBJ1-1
CAWTDPPGQVPEAFF
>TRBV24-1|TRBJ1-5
CATSDFGQPRRTYSNQPQHF
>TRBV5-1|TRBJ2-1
CASSLNAGTYNEQFF
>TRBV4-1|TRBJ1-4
CASSQPGTARRTNEKLFF
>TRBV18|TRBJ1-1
CASSPRRVAMNTEAFF
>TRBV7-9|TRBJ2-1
CASSLGAGSYNEQFF
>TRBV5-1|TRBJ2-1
CASSLAQGVGNEQFF
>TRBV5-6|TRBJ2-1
CASSFVGRHEQFF
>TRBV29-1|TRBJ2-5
CSVESWGGRERETQYF
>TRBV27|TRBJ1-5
CASSLRAAQPQHF
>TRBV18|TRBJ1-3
CASSPPIPRTGTNLGNTIYF
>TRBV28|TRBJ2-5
CPQSVFIGQEQETQYF
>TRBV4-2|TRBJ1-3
CASSQAYSGPGNTIYF
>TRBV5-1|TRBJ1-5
CASSFGEGSNQPQHF
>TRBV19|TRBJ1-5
CASRGGNGNQPQHF
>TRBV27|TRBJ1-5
CASSPIDGVLNQPQHF
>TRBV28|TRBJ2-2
CASSSTGQGTGELFF
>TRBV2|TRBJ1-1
CASRAEMNTEAFF
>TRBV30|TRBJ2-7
CAWARGPYYEQYF
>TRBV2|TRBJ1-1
CASRMGQLNTEAFF
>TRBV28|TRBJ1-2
CASSPPTIQGTGYNNYGYTF
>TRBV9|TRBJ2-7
CASSVRGDEQYF
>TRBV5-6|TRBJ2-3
CASSLGRSYTDTQYF
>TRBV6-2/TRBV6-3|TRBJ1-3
CASSYGSSGNTIYF
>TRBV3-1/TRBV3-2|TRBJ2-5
CASSPGQGARETQYF
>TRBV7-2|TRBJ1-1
CASSPFDRGTEAFF